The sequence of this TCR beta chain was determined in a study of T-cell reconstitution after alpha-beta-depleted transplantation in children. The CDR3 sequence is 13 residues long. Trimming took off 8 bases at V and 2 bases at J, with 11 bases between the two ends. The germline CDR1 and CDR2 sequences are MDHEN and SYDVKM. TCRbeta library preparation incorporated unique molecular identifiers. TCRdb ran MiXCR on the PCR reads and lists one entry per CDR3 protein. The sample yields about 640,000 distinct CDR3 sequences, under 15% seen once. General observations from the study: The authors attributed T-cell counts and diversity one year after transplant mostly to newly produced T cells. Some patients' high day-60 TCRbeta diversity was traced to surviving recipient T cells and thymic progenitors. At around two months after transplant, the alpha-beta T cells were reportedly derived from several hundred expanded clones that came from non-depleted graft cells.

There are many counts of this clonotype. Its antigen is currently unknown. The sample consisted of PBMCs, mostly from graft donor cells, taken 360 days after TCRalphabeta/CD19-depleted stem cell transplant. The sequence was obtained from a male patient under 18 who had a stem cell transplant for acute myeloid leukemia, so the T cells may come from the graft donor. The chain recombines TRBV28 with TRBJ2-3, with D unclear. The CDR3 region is CASGSIPTDTQYF. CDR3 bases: TGTGCCAGCGGCTCGATCCCCACAGATACGCAGTATTTT.